This T cell receptor beta chain was recovered during a study of shared clonotypes between healthy human individuals. Donors comprised healthy HIV-negative adults lacking recent acute infections or vaccinations. Adults of Caucasian background living in Nashville, Tennessee made up all donors. Assay: immunoSEQ multiplex PCR; the TCRdb copy retains only in-frame clones and omits some. The sample consists of about 730,000 clones, 55% to 80% of them appearing once. V lost 3 bases and J lost 0, with 20 bases in between. The CDR3 runs 18 residues. CDR1 and CDR2 from the germline V gene are SGHDN and FVKESK. The TCR comes from a woman in her twenties or thirties in good health. The chain employs TRBV14 and TRBJ1-2; D is possibly TRBD1 (6 bases). Material for sequencing was memory CD4+ T cells sorted from blood. Subset in this sample: CD45RA-negative fraction. The CDR3 DNA follows: TGTGCCAGCAGCCACCTACAGGGCCTGGAACACGCTAACTATGGCTACACCTTC. Its protein is CASSHLQGLEHANYGYTF.